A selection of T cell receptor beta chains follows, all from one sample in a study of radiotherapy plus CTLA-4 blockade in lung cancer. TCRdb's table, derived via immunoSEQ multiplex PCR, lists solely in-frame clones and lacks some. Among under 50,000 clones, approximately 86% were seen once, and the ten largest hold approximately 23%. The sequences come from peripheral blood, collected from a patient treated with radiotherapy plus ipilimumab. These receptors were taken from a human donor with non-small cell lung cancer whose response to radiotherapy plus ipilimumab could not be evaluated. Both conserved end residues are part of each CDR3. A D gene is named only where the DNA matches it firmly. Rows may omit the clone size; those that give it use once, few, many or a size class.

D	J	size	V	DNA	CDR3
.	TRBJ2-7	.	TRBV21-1	TGTGCCAACCACCTTCGCGGCGTTCACCTACAAATCGAGCAGTACTTC	CANHLRGVHLQIEQYF
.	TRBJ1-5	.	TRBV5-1	TGCGCCAGCAGCTTGGAGCCGGGTTCTGGCAATCAGCCCCAGCATTTT	CASSLEPGSGNQPQHF
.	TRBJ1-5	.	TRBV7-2	TGTGCCAGCAGCTTAGATACGGGTAAGAGCAATCAGCCCCAGCATTTT	CASSLDTGKSNQPQHF
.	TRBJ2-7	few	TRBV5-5	TGTGCCAGCAGCTTTTCAGAGGGAGACTACGAGCAGTACTTC	CASSFSEGDYEQYF
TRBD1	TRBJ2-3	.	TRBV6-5	TGTGCCAGCAGCCGAGGGGGCTGGGGCACAGATACGCAGTATTTT	CASSRGGWGTDTQYF
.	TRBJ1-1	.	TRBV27	TGTGCCAGCAGTTGGGCAGGGGAGAACACTGAAGCTTTCTTT	CASSWAGENTEAFF
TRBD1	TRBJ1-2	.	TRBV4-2	TGTGCCAGCAGCCAGACAGGGAACTATGGCTACACCTTC	CASSQTGNYGYTF
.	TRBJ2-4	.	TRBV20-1	TGCAGTGCTAGCCCCCTAAACATTCAGTACTTC	CSASPLNIQYF
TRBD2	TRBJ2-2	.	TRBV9	TGTGCCAGCAGCACCCGACCCGGGACTAGCGCAACACACGAGACCGGGGAGCTGTTTTTT	CASSTRPGTSATHETGELFF
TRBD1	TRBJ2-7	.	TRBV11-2	TGTGCCAGCAGCTTTGACAGGGCCTACGAGCAGTACTTC	CASSFDRAYEQYF
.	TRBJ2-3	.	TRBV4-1	TGCGCCAGCACCGCGGGCCGGGCAGATACGCAGTATTTT	CASTAGRADTQYF
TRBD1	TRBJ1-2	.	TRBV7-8	TGTGCCAGCAGCCCCCCGGACAGGGAAAACTATGGCTACACCTTC	CASSPPDRENYGYTF
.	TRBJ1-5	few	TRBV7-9	TGTGCCAGCAGCCCGATTGGGCAACTCAATCAGCCCCAGCATTTT	CASSPIGQLNQPQHF
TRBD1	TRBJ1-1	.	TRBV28	TGTGCCAGCAGTTTAACCGGGACAGGGGTCGGTCGGAACACTGAAGCTTTCTTT	CASSLTGTGVGRNTEAFF
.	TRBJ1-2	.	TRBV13	TGTGCCAGCAGCTTAGGGGGCGCCAACTATGGCTACACCTTC	CASSLGGANYGYTF
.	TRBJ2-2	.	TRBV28	TGTGCCACCACAGGACAATCGAACACCGGGGAGCTGTTTTTT	CATTGQSNTGELFF
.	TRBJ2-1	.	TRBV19	TGTGCCAGTAGTATCGACAGCTACAATGAGCAGTTCTTC	CASSIDSYNEQFF
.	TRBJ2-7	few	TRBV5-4	TGTGCCAGCAGCTCCGTGGACAGACTCTACGAGCAGTACTTC	CASSSVDRLYEQYF
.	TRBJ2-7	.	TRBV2	TGTGCCAGCAGTGAGATTGTAGCCCACGAGCAGTACTTC	CASSEIVAHEQYF
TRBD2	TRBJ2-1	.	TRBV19	TGTGCCAGTAGCCCTAGCGGGAGGGGGATTGAGCAGTTCTTC	CASSPSGRGIEQFF
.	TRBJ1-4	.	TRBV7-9	TGTGCCAGCAGCGCGGGGGGGTCTCCAACTAATGAAAAACTGTTTTTT	CASSAGGSPTNEKLFF
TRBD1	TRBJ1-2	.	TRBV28	TGTGCCAGCAGACAGGGACAGGGGAACATCTATGGCTACACCTTC	CASRQGQGNIYGYTF
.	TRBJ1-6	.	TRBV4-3	TGCGCCAGCAGCCAAGATGGGGGGATTTCACCCCTCCACTTT	CASSQDGGISPLHF
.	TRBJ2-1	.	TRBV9	TGTGCCAGCAGCGTAGCGACAGTGTCGGGCGAGCAGTTCTTC	CASSVATVSGEQFF
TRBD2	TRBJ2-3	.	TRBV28	TGTGCCAGCAGCCCCGGGAGGCGCACAGATACGCAGTATTTT	CASSPGRRTDTQYF
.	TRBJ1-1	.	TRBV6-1	TGTGCCAGCAGCACCCCGGGACGGGGGGACACTGAAGCTTTCTTT	CASSTPGRGDTEAFF
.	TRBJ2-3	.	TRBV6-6	TGTGCCAGCAGTTACTCGCGGGGAAGCACAGATACGCAGTATTTT	CASSYSRGSTDTQYF
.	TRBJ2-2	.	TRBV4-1	TGCGCCAGCACCGATATAGGGGGCACCGGGGAGCTGTTTTTT	CASTDIGGTGELFF